This T cell receptor beta chain was sequenced during a study of blood T cell repertoires in COVID-19. On the study more broadly: COVID-19 samples from acute and convalescent phases originated in the United States, Italy and Spain.

TCRdb's table, derived via immunoSEQ multiplex PCR, lists solely in-frame clones and lacks some. The sample has around 400,000 clones; roughly 88% are singletons. This clone appeared a single time. CDR3 length: 13 amino acids. Looked up from germline, CDR1 is MNHEY and CDR2 is SVGAGI. The V gene lost 1 base and the J gene lost 6 bases, with 8 bases spanning the gap. The clonotype originates from a woman younger than 30 who had been exposed to COVID-19. This chain connects TRBV6-5 to TRBJ2-3; D possibly corresponds to TRBD2 (5 bases). Source material: PBMCs or T cells enriched from blood (not recorded which). CDR3 coding DNA: TGTGCCAGCAGTTACTTTGGCGGGGATACGCAGTATTTT. Residues: CASSYFGGDTQYF.